Listed here are 4 T cell receptor beta chains from one sample, sequenced in a study of T cell responses to AZD1222 COVID-19 vaccine. TCRdb's copy holds only in-frame clones and misses some; the assay was immunoSEQ multiplex PCR. The data hold about 120,000 clones, with more than 70% observed a single time. Material: peripheral blood, obtained on day 0 of AZD1222 vaccination. The receptors here all came from an adult in good health.

The V and J genes are TRBV24-1 and TRBJ1-5, with TRBD1 as a possible D gene (6 bases). This CDR3 has 17 residues. Germline loops: CDR1 KGHDR, CDR2 SFDVKD. Trimming removed 6 bases at V and 3 bases at J, with 20 bases between. The CDR3 region is CATSPGPSPGANQPQHF. The CDR3 DNA sequence: TGTGCCACCAGTCCTGGACCTTCTCCAGGGGCCAATCAGCCCCAGCATTTT.

This chain connects TRBV10-2 to TRBJ1-2; no definite D call. Germline CDR1 reads WSHSY; CDR2 reads SAAADI. This CDR3 is built from 15 residues. V lost 5 bases, J lost 4 bases, and 17 bases lay in between. The CDR3 coding sequence is TGCGCCAGCAGTCCCGATCCCCGGGGTTCCTATGGCTACACCTTC. As protein: CASSPDPRGSYGYTF.

This sequence joins TRBV6-5 and TRBJ2-1; D possibly corresponds to TRBD2 (6 bases). The CDR3 loop spans 16 amino acids. Germline V gene lookup returns CDR1 MNHEY and CDR2 SVGAGI. The V end was cut by 2 bases, the J end by 7 bases, with 18 bases between. CDR3 protein: CASSYAGTRLQNEQFF. The CDR3 DNA reads as TGTGCCAGCAGTTACGCCGGGACTCGGTTACAGAATGAGCAGTTCTTC.

The chain carries TRBV4-1 and TRBJ2-7, with a weak D call TRBD1 (6 bases). Per the germline V gene, CDR1 is MGHRA and CDR2 is YSYEKL. The ends were cut back, 4 bases at V and 0 bases at J, with 16 bases in the middle. This CDR3 is 16 amino acids long. The CDR3: CASSRLLTDSSYEQYF. In DNA form, the CDR3 reads TGCGCCAGCAGCCGTCTATTAACGGACAGCTCCTACGAGCAGTACTTC.